This TCR beta chain was recorded in a study of blood T cell repertoires in COVID-19. At the level of the study: Sample material is recorded as cDNA or gDNA derived from T cells, B-cell-depleted T cells, or PBMCs.

Produced via immunoSEQ multiplex PCR; TCRdb's table is partial and in-frame only. This sample has under 70,000 clones, with around 90% found just once. Trimming cost V 4 bases and J 1 base; bases outside gene matches: 11. This CDR3 spans 17 amino acids. The germline CDR1 and CDR2 sequences are LNHDA and SQIVND (reference sequence). This clone showed up just a few times. The clonotype originates from a woman between 40 and 50 years old who had recovered from COVID-19. The chain is built from TRBV19 and TRBJ1-1; 8 nucleotides line up with TRBD1. Sequenced: PBMCs or T cells enriched from blood (not recorded which). DNA for the CDR3: TGTGCCAGTAGTACGGCAGGGGGCATAATATGGAACACTGAAGCTTTCTTT. It codes for CASSTAGGIIWNTEAFF.